The 25 T cell receptor beta chains presented below share a single source sample, sequenced in a study of blood T cell repertoires in COVID-19 (dated by TCRdb to the early 2020s). Preparation of the library involved the immunoSEQ multiplex PCR assay. TCRdb mirrors the immuneACCESS table, restricted to in-frame sequences. Some clones are absent from its copies; in checked studies, under half trace to an unresolved V gene, and the reason for the others is unknown. The sample table holds 250,000 or so clones, of which approximately 90% were seen once. Clones ranked in the top ten supply about 3% of the sample. Sequences were obtained from peripheral blood. The receptors shown here come from a woman in her 30s with active or convalescent COVID-19.

This clone appeared a single time. The chain has TRBV30 and TRBJ1-2, with D maybe TRBD1 (5 bases). The germline gives CDR1 GTSNPN, CDR2 SVGIG (reference sequence). The CDR3 consists of 13 residues. Trimming stripped 1 base from V and 4 bases from J, with 10 bases between. The CDR3 DNA reads as TGTGCCTGGAGTGCCTCAGGGATCTATGGCTACACCTTC. This translates into CAWSASGIYGYTF.

As to this clone: At one end the junction does not follow the germline gene, possibly because of a read error. The chain uses TRBV7-7 and TRBJ2-3; 10 nucleotides agree with TRBD2. CDR1 SSHAT and CDR2 FNYEAQ come from the germline V gene (reference sequence). This CDR3 contains 16 residues. CDR3 DNA sequence: TGTGCTAGCAGCTTGGGAGCGGGGGGGCACACAGATACGCAGTATTTT. Translation: CASSLGAGGHTDTQYF.

This chain uses TRBV28 with TRBJ1-5; D is unclear. Germline V gives CDR1 MDHEN, CDR2 SYDVKM. Trimming removed 6 bases from V and 2 bases from J, with 14 bases in between. The CDR3 is 15 amino acids. The chain's CDR3 is CASSPTDLGNQPQHF. CDR3 bases: TGTGCCAGCAGCCCTACGGACTTGGGCAATCAGCCCCAGCATTTT.

This clone was observed a single time. The chain employs TRBV7-9 and TRBJ1-2, with a weak D call TRBD1 (5 bases). The CDR3 has 13 amino acids. Germline CDR1 reads SEHNR; CDR2 reads FQNEAQ (reference sequence). The V end was cut by 5 bases, the J end by 1 base, with 8 bases between. The CDR3: CASSPGDNYGYTF. The CDR3 region has the DNA TGTGCCAGCAGCCCGGGGGATAACTATGGCTACACCTTC.

The table lists this clone with a count of one. The rearrangement joins TRBV6-6 to TRBJ1-5; D remains ambiguous. The CDR3 extends over 13 amino acids. V lost 2 bases to trimming and J lost 5 bases, with 7 bases between them. CDR1 and CDR2 from the germline V gene are MNHNY and SVGAGI (reference sequence). The CDR3 loop is CASSYGQDQPQHF. The CDR3 nucleotides are TGTGCCAGCAGTTACGGGCAAGATCAGCCCCAGCATTTT.

On this clone: Different DNA sequences within this sample yield the same CDR3. The chain is built from TRBV7-3 and TRBJ2-5, with a weak D call TRBD1 (6 bases). This CDR3 has 14 residues. V shed 6 bases and J shed 1 base, with 12 bases lying between them. Germline V gives CDR1 SGHTA, CDR2 FQGTGA. CDR3 nucleotides: TGTGCCAGCAGTCCGACAGGACTCCAAGAGACCCAGTACTTC. It encodes CASSPTGLQETQYF.

This clone was picked up a small number of times. The chain couples TRBV3-1 (or the pseudogene TRBV3-2) to TRBJ2-7; D possibly corresponds to TRBD1 (6 bases). Trimming shortened V by 4 bases and J by 0 bases, and 10 bases separated the two germline ends. This CDR3 is 14 amino acids long. Germline V gene sequence: CDR1 LGHDT, CDR2 YNNKEL (reference sequence). CDR3 in amino acids: CASSRGGSSYEQYF. DNA of the CDR3: TGTGCCAGCAGCCGAGGGGGAAGCTCCTACGAGCAGTACTTC.

The V and J genes are TRBV5-5 and TRBJ1-2; D might be TRBD1 (5 bases). V shed 0 bases and J shed 6 bases, with 15 bases lying between them. The CDR3 totals 15 residues. Germline V gene data show CDR1 as SGHKS and CDR2 as YYEKEE (reference sequence). The CDR3 DNA reads TGTGCCAGCAGCTTGGAGGGCAGGGTCTTCGATGGCTACACCTTC. It specifies CASSLEGRVFDGYTF. Variable domain in full (rest from reference TRBV5-5 and TRBJ1-2): DAGVTQSPTHLIKTRGQQVTLRCSPISGHKSVSWYQQVLGQGPQFIFQYYEKEERGRGNFPDRFSARQFPNYSSELNVNALLLGDSALYLCASSLEGRVFDGYTFGSGTRLTVV.

V and J are TRBV25-1 and TRBJ1-1; 9 bases are a match to TRBD1. The junction had 7 bases not matched to a gene; V was cut back by 6 bases and J by 11 bases. CDR1 and CDR2 (germline): MGHDK, SYGVNS. CDR3 length: 12 amino acids. CDR3 sequence reads: CASRTGGSRAFF. CDR3 nucleotide sequence: TGTGCCAGCAGGACAGGGGGATCTAGGGCTTTCTTT.

The rearrangement links TRBV10-3 to TRBJ2-3; D remains ambiguous. Trimming left V 10 bases short and J 1 base short, with 15 bases between. Germline CDR1 is ENHRY and CDR2 is SYGVKD. This CDR3 region has 14 residues. CDR3 DNA sequence: TGTGCCACCATGAGGTCCGGAGGCACAGATACGCAGTATTTT. The encoded protein is CATMRSGGTDTQYF.

V usage is TRBV7-9 and J usage is TRBJ1-6; tentatively, D is TRBD1 (6 bases). Trimming took off 5 bases at V and 10 bases at J, with 15 bases between the two ends. The CDR3 covers 14 residues. Germline loops: CDR1 SEHNR, CDR2 FQNEAQ (reference sequence). This CDR3 reads CASSPDSLVSPLHF. CDR3 DNA: TGTGCCAGCAGCCCGGACAGCTTGGTATCACCCCTCCACTTT.

Notes on this clone: This sample also contains other DNA sequences that code for the same CDR3. The CDR3 bases are TGTGCCAGCAGTTTTCAGGGGGCTGAAGCTTTCTTT. This gives the protein CASSFQGAEAFF. The V gene is TRBV28, the J gene TRBJ1-1; 7 bases fit TRBD1. J lost 6 bases, V lost 3 bases, and 1 base had no gene match. This CDR3 region has 12 residues. Germline V gene lookup returns CDR1 MDHEN and CDR2 SYDVKM.

To note about this clone: This specimen includes other DNA sequences encoding the same CDR3. The chain carries TRBV28 and TRBJ2-7, with 9 bases lining up with TRBD1. Germline-derived CDR1 and CDR2 are MDHEN and SYDVKM. With V trimmed by 6 bases and J by 4 bases, 7 bases remained unmatched. The CDR3 consists of 14 residues. The CDR3 protein is CASSLGTGLYEQYF. The CDR3, as DNA: TGTGCCAGCAGCTTGGGGACAGGGCTATACGAGCAGTACTTC.

This clone was observed a handful of times. The chain has TRBV28 and TRBJ1-2; 7 bases map to TRBD1. V lost 8 bases to trimming and J lost 12 bases; unmatched junction nucleotides: 12. Germline lookup yields CDR1 MDHEN and CDR2 SYDVKM. This CDR3 has 12 amino acids. The CDR3, as DNA: TGTGCCAGCGGCCCAATCACAGGGGTGAACACCTTC. Amino acids: CASGPITGVNTF.

The gene calls are TRBV6-5 and TRBJ2-7; 10 bases agree with TRBD1. The trim removed 10 bases at V and 1 base at J, leaving 4 bases unmatched. The germline gives CDR1 MNHEY, CDR2 SVGAGI. CDR3 length equals 13 residues. CDR3 DNA sequence: TGTGCCACTGGGACAGGGGATTCCTACGAGCAGTACTTC. Translation: CATGTGDSYEQYF.

The J gene is TRBJ1-2, the V gene TRBV27, with a weak D call TRBD1 (6 bases). V lost 4 bases and J 3 bases, leaving 18 bases between the germline ends. Per germline, CDR1 MNHEY and CDR2 SMNVEV (reference sequence). The CDR3 totals 16 residues. The CDR3 DNA reads TGTGCCAGCAGTTCCGCCGGGACACCGAAAGACTATGGCTACACCTTC. It yields the protein CASSSAGTPKDYGYTF.

The V call is TRBV19, the J call TRBJ1-5, with a weak D call TRBD1 (5 bases). The germline V and J ends were trimmed by 3 bases and 5 bases, with 11 bases remaining between them. This CDR3 region has 14 residues. Germline CDR1 LNHDA, CDR2 SQIVND (reference sequence). CDR3 sequence (DNA): TGTGCCAGTAGTATTGGGGCAGGGCATCAGCCCCAGCATTTT. It specifies CASSIGAGHQPQHF.

As regards this clone: Germline is not matched at one junction end, which may reflect a read error. CDR3 in amino acids: CASSFPTGTWNF. For the CDR3, the DNA is TGTGCCAGCAGCTTCCCGACCGGGACTTGGAACTTC. This chain connects TRBV7-2 to TRBJ2-7, with D perhaps matching TRBD2 (6 bases). The CDR3 spans 12 residues. Germline V gene data show CDR1 as SGHTA and CDR2 as FQGNSA.

The gene calls are TRBV7-2 and TRBJ2-3; D not resolved. Per the germline V gene, CDR1 is SGHTA and CDR2 is FQGNSA. This CDR3 region has 14 residues. V dropped 0 bases and J dropped 7 bases, with 11 bases sitting between them. CDR3 in amino acids: CASSLAAAENTQYF. CDR3 sequence (DNA): TGTGCCAGCAGCTTAGCTGCGGCAGAAAATACGCAGTATTTT.

This sequence joins TRBV6-2 or TRBV6-3 and TRBJ1-3; TRBD1 is a possible D gene (6 bases). The CDR3 consists of 13 residues. Germline V gene sequence: CDR1 MNHEY, CDR2 SVGEGT. V was pared by 4 bases and J by 4 bases, with 8 bases between. CDR3 sequence: CASSSTGGNTIYF. For the CDR3, the DNA is TGTGCCAGCAGTTCGACAGGAGGAAACACCATATATTTT.

This clone appeared a few times. This CDR3 is CASSLPGQLASATNEKLFF. The DNA of the CDR3 is TGTGCCAGCAGCCTCCCGGGACAGTTGGCCTCTGCAACTAATGAAAAACTGTTTTTT. The rearrangement joins TRBV21-1 to TRBJ1-4; the table's D call, TRBD1, has no DNA check behind it. TRBV21-1 is a listed pseudogene. The CDR3 runs to 19 residues.

The chain couples TRBV18 to TRBJ1-2; unclear D gene. V lost 6 bases, J lost 4 bases, and 15 bases lay in between. The CDR3 length is 14 residues. Germline V gives CDR1 KGHSH, CDR2 LQKENI. CDR3 residues: CASSRREGAYGYTF. The CDR3 DNA reads as TGTGCCAGCTCCCGCCGGGAGGGCGCCTATGGCTACACCTTC.

This clone was seen just once. The chain couples TRBV19 to TRBJ1-1; D uncertain. V lost 6 bases and J lost 1, with 15 bases in between. The germline gives CDR1 LNHDA, CDR2 SQIVND (reference sequence). CDR3 length equals 15 residues. The CDR3 region is CASRMRAWGNTEAFF. In DNA form, the CDR3 reads TGTGCCAGTAGAATGAGGGCGTGGGGGAACACTGAAGCTTTCTTT.

This chain joins TRBV27 and TRBJ1-3, with TRBD1 matching 7 bases. V dropped 2 bases and J dropped 0; count of bases not matched to a gene: 7. CDR1 and CDR2 from the germline V gene are MNHEY and SMNVEV (reference sequence). This CDR3 has 17 amino acids. The CDR3 DNA reads TGTGCCAGCAGTTTAGGGACAGCCGGAGGCTCTGGAAACACCATATATTTT. Its protein is CASSLGTAGGSGNTIYF.

This chain connects TRBV5-4 to TRBJ2-3; 11 bases line up with TRBD1. The CDR3 loop spans 16 amino acids. Per germline, CDR1 SGHNT and CDR2 YYREEE (reference sequence). The V and J ends lost 3 bases and 1 base, in that order; junction bases with no gene match: 4. The DNA of the CDR3 is TGTGCCAGCAGCTACCGGGACAGGGGGGGCACAGATACGCAGTATTTT. This translates into CASSYRDRGGTDTQYF.